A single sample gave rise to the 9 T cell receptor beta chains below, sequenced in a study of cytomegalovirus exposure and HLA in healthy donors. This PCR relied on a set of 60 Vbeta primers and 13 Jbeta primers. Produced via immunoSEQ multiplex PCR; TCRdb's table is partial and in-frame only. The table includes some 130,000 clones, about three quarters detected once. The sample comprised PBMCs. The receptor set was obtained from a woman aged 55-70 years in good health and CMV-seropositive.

This chain's CDR3 is CASSLSGGAVTGELFF. CDR3 in DNA: TGTGCCAGCAGCTTATCGGGGGGGGCCGTCACCGGGGAGCTGTTTTTT. This chain uses TRBV7-6 with TRBJ2-2, with 8 bases aligning to TRBD2. Germline trimming cut 2 bases from V and 4 bases from J; bases unmatched to any gene: 6. CDR1 SGHVS and CDR2 FNYEAQ come from the germline V gene. This CDR3 has 16 residues.

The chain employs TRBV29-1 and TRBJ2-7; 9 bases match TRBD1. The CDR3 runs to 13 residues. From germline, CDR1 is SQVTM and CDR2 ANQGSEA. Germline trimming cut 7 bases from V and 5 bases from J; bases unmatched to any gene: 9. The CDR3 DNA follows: TGCAGCGCTCTGGGGACAGGGATCCACGAGCAGTACTTC. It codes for CSALGTGIHEQYF.

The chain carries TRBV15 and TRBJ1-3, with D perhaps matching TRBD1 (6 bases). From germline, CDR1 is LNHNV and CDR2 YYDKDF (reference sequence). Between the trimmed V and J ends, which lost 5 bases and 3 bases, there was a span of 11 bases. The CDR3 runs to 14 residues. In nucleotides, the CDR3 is TGTGCCACCAGCCGAGGACAGATTGGAAACACCATATATTTT. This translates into CATSRGQIGNTIYF.

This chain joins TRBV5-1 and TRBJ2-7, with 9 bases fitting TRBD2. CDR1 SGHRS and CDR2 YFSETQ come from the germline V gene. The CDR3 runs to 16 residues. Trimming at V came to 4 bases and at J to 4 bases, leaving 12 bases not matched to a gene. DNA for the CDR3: TGCGCCAGCAGCCAAGGCGGGACTAGCAAGATATACGAGCAGTACTTC. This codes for CASSQGGTSKIYEQYF. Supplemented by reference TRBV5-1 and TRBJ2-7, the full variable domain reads KAGVTQTPRYLIKTRGQQVTLSCSPISGHRSVSWYQQTPGQGLQFLFEYFSETQRNKGNFPGRFSGRQFSNSRSEMNVSTLELGDSALYLCASSQGGTSKIYEQYFGPGTRLTVT.

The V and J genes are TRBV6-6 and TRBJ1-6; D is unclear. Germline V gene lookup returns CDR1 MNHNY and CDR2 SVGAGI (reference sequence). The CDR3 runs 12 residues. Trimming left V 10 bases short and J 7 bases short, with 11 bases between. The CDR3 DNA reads TGTGCCACCCGGGAAGCCAATTCACCCCTCCACTTT. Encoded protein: CATREANSPLHF.

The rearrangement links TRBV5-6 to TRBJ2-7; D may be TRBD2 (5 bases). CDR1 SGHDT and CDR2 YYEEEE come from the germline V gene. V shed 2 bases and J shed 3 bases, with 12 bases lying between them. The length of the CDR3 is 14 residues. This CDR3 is CASSLVRGFYEQYF. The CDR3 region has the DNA TGTGCCAGCAGCTTAGTTCGAGGGTTCTACGAGCAGTACTTC. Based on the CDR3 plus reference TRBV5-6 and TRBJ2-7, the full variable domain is DAGVTQSPTHLIKTRGQQVTLRCSPKSGHDTVSWYQQALGQGPQFIFQYYEEEERQRGNFPDRFSGHQFPNYSSELNVNALLLGDSALYLCASSLVRGFYEQYFGPGTRLTVT.

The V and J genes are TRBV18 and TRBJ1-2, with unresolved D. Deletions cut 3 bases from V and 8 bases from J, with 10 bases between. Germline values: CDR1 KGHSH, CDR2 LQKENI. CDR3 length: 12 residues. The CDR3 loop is CASSPLEGGYTF. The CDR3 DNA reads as TGTGCCAGCTCACCGCTGGAGGGCGGCTACACCTTC. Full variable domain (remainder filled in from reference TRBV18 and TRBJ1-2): NAGVMQNPRHLVRRRGQEARLRCSPMKGHSHVYWYRQLPEEGLKFMVYLQKENIIDESGMPKERFSAEFPKEGPSILRIQQVVRGDSAAYFCASSPLEGGYTFGSGTRLTVV.

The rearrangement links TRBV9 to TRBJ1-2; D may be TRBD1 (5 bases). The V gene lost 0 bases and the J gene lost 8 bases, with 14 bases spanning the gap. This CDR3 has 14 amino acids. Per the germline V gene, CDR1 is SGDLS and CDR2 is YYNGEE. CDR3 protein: CASSVEGTQGGYTF. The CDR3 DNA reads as TGTGCCAGCAGCGTAGAGGGCACCCAGGGAGGCTACACCTTC. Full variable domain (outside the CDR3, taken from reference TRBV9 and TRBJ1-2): DSGVTQTPKHLITATGQRVTLRCSPRSGDLSVYWYQQSLDQGLQFLIQYYNGEERAKGNILERFSAQQFPDLHSELNLSSLELGDSALYFCASSVEGTQGGYTFGSGTRLTVV.

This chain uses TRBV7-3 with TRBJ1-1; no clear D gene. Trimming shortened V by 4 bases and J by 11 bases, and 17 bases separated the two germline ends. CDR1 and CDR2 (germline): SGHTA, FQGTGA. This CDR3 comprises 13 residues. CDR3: CASSSIGLPRAFF. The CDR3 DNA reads TGTGCCAGCAGCTCAATAGGACTTCCGAGGGCTTTCTTT.